This is a list of T cell receptor beta chains from one sample in a study of T cells after posttransplantation cyclophosphamide. TCRdb's table, derived via immunoSEQ multiplex PCR, lists solely in-frame clones and lacks some. Here the sample spans 9,700 or so clones, more than 80% being singletons. The specimen comprised PBMCs, sampled just over 440 days after allogeneic stem cell transplant with calcineurin inhibitor and methotrexate. These receptors all come from a male patient aged 45-59 years who received an allogeneic stem cell transplant from an unrelated donor, was CMV-positive, and had chronic GVHD only. Some T cells may be the graft donor's. Each CDR3 is given with its conserved first and last residue. The D gene is left open where the match is weak. Part of the rows lack a size; the others show once, few, many or a class for expanded clones.

-,TRBJ1-5,TRBV10-3,-,CAVSERGGNQPQHF,TGTGCCGTCAGTGAAAGGGGTGGCAATCAGCCCCAGCATTTT
-,TRBJ1-2,TRBV6-5,-,CASSSQSFGYGYTF,TGTGCCAGCAGTTCACAGTCATTTGGATATGGCTACACCTTC
few,TRBJ2-1,TRBV18,TRBD2,CASSLGLAGHNEQFF,TGTGCCAGCTCACTAGGACTAGCGGGCCACAATGAGCAGTTCTTC
-,TRBJ1-2,TRBV7-9,-,CASSPMAVRIPYGYTF,TGTGCCAGCAGCCCGATGGCCGTTCGAATACCCTATGGCTACACCTTC
-,TRBJ1-3,TRBV14,TRBD1,CASSQRGTGYSGNTIYF,TGTGCCAGCAGCCAAAGGGGGACAGGGTATTCTGGAAACACCATATATTTT
-,TRBJ1-5,TRBV4-1,-,CASSQSTENRQPQHF,TGCGCCAGCAGCCAATCGACTGAGAATCGACAGCCCCAGCATTTT
once,TRBJ2-3,TRBV19,TRBD2,CASSNGLAGAGDTQYF,TGTGCCAGTAGTAACGGACTAGCGGGGGCTGGAGATACGCAGTATTTT
-,TRBJ2-7,TRBV19,-,CASTRGGVGHEQYF,TGTGCCAGTACCAGAGGGGGGGTAGGGCACGAGCAGTACTTC
-,TRBJ2-7,TRBV9,-,CASSVGAGSYEQYF,TGTGCCAGCAGCGTAGGGGCCGGATCCTACGAGCAGTACTTC
-,TRBJ2-5,TRBV7-9,TRBD1,CASSLGGTVEETQYF,TGCGCCAGCAGCTTAGGTGGGACAGTAGAAGAGACCCAGTACTTC
-,TRBJ2-2,TRBV27,-,CASSSPGAGGELFF,TGTGCCAGCAGTTCCCCAGGGGCCGGGGGGGAGCTGTTTTTT
-,TRBJ1-4,TRBV29-1,-,CSVEGEGEKLFF,TGCAGCGTTGAAGGGGAGGGGGAAAAACTGTTTTTT
-,TRBJ2-1,TRBV10-3,TRBD1,CAISEPDRGWNEQFF,TGTGCCATCAGTGAGCCCGACAGGGGATGGAATGAGCAGTTCTTC
-,TRBJ1-3,TRBV6-5,-,CASSYSSTPVGNTIYF,TGTGCCAGCAGTTACTCCTCTACCCCGGTGGGAAACACCATATATTTT
-,TRBJ2-7,TRBV7-9,TRBD2,CASSGVSSGVGGQYF,TGTGCCAGCAGCGGAGTATCTAGCGGGGTCGGCGGGCAGTACTTC
-,TRBJ2-7,TRBV5-5,-,CASSLSRDNLEQYF,TGTGCCAGCAGTCTTTCCCGGGACAACCTCGAGCAGTACTTC
-,TRBJ2-2,TRBV10-1,-,CASSSDTHGTGELFF,TGCGCCAGCAGCTCAGACACCCACGGCACCGGGGAGCTGTTTTTT
-,TRBJ2-6,TRBV19,-,CASRRAGEAGANVLTF,TGTGCCAGTAGACGAGCTGGGGAGGCTGGGGCCAACGTCCTGACTTTC
-,TRBJ1-5,TRBV9,-,CASSAAGSPNQPQHF,TGTGCCAGCAGCGCCGCAGGGTCCCCCAATCAGCCCCAGCATTTT
-,TRBJ1-1,TRBV11-3,-,CASSPQTANTEAFF,TGTGCCAGCAGCCCGCAGACAGCGAACACTGAAGCTTTCTTT
-,TRBJ2-2,TRBV19,TRBD2,CASSPTRGLAGVIGELFF,TGTGCCAGTAGTCCCACCCGAGGACTAGCGGGAGTTATCGGGGAGCTGTTTTTT
few,TRBJ2-7,TRBV10-3,TRBD1,CAISDPRQGLVYEQYF,TGTGCCATCAGTGACCCCAGACAGGGGTTGGTCTACGAGCAGTACTTC
-,TRBJ1-3,TRBV7-2,-,CASSLGGLGNTIYF,TGTGCCAGCAGCTTAGGGGGCTTGGGAAACACCATATATTTT
-,TRBJ2-6,TRBV5-8,TRBD1,CASGRTGRSSGANVLTF,TGTGCCAGCGGAAGGACAGGGCGTTCCTCTGGGGCCAACGTCCTGACTTTC